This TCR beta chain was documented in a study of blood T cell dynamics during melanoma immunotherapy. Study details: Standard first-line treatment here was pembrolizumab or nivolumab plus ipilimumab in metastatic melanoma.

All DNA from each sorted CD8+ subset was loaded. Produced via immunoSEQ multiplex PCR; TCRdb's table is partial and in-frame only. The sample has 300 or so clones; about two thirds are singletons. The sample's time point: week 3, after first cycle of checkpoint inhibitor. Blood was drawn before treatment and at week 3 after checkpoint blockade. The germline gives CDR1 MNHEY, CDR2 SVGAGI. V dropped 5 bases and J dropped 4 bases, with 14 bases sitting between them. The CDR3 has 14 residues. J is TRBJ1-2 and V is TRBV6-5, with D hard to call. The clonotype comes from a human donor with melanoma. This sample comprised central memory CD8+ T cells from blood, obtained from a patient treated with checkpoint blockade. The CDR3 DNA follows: TGTGCCAGCAGTGCATGTAGAAAGACCTATGGCTACACCTTC. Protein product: CASSACRKTYGYTF.